The next 21 T cell receptor beta chains were all read from a single sample in a study of Tregs in tolerant kidney transplant recipients. The table came from immunoSEQ multiplex PCR; TCRdb's copy has only in-frame clones and leaves some out. The repertoire holds about 240,000 clones, with 80% to 85% as singletons. The specimen was CD4+ T cells from blood. These receptors all stem from a human donor in good health.

The chain couples TRBV27 to TRBJ2-2; D ambiguous. Trimming left V 5 bases short and J 3 bases short, with 19 bases between. This CDR3 has 17 residues. Germline CDR1 MNHEY, CDR2 SMNVEV (reference sequence). The CDR3 reads CASSESSGRWDTGELFF. The CDR3 DNA reads as TGTGCCAGCAGTGAGTCCTCCGGCCGGTGGGACACCGGGGAGCTGTTTTTT.

The rearrangement joins TRBV19 to TRBJ1-2; 10 nucleotides line up with TRBD1. Germline V gives CDR1 LNHDA, CDR2 SQIVND (reference sequence). This CDR3 comprises 17 residues. V shed 10 bases, J shed 0 bases, and the junction held 14 bases outside the gene matches. This CDR3 reads CATTLRTGGYSNYGYTF. The CDR3 nucleotides are TGTGCCACCACTTTACGGACAGGGGGTTATTCTAACTATGGCTACACCTTC.

This chain uses TRBV7-6 with TRBJ2-1; unclear D gene. The CDR3 covers 13 residues. Between the trimmed V and J ends, which lost 1 base and 4 bases, there was a span of 5 bases. The germline V gene has CDR1 SGHVS and CDR2 FNYEAQ. The CDR3 loop is CASSLDDYNEQFF. In nucleotides, the CDR3 is TGTGCCAGCAGCTTAGATGATTACAATGAGCAGTTCTTC.

The chain combines TRBV4-1 with TRBJ2-5; a weak D match, TRBD2 (6 bases). V was shortened by 2 bases and J by 5 bases, with 15 bases between the two germline ends. This CDR3 has 15 amino acids. The germline V gene has CDR1 MGHRA and CDR2 YSYEKL. The CDR3 region is CASSQPPGVGETQYF. CDR3 coding DNA: TGCGCCAGCAGCCAACCTCCGGGGGTCGGGGAGACCCAGTACTTC.

This rearrangement joins TRBV6-5 to TRBJ2-5; tentatively, D is TRBD1 or TRBD2 (5 bases each). Germline assignment: CDR1 MNHEY and CDR2 SVGAGI. The V end was cut by 2 bases, the J end by 5 bases, with 18 bases between. This CDR3 has 16 amino acids. In DNA form, the CDR3 reads TGTGCCAGCAGTTACAAAGTAGGGACCCGCGGGGAGACCCAGTACTTC. Amino acids: CASSYKVGTRGETQYF.

V and J are TRBV6-6 and TRBJ1-3, with D unresolved. The germline gives CDR1 MNHNY, CDR2 SVGAGI (reference sequence). The CDR3 totals 12 residues. The ends were cut back, 11 bases at V and 0 bases at J, with 8 bases in the middle. The CDR3 loop is CASLSSGNTIYF. In DNA form, the CDR3 reads TGTGCCTCGTTGAGCTCTGGAAACACCATATATTTT.

This clone was detected only a few times. The CDR3 DNA is TGTGCCAGTAATCAGCGCCTTGGCTCCTACAATGAGCAGTTCTTC. Protein sequence: CASNQRLGSYNEQFF. The rearrangement joins TRBV19 to TRBJ2-1, with no clear D. The CDR3 consists of 15 residues. Germline assignment: CDR1 LNHDA and CDR2 SQIVND (reference sequence). Trimming cost V 7 bases and J 0 bases, with 13 bases left between them.

This rearrangement joins TRBV4-1 to TRBJ2-1; D not resolved. The length of the CDR3 is 15 residues. Trimming took off 4 bases at V and 5 bases at J, with 15 bases between the two ends. Per germline, CDR1 MGHRA and CDR2 YSYEKL. The CDR3 sequence: CASSLAQTSNNEQFF. The CDR3, as DNA: TGCGCCAGCAGCCTGGCCCAGACATCAAACAATGAGCAGTTCTTC.

The rearrangement uses TRBV6-6 and TRBJ1-1, with a tentative D call TRBD1 (5 bases). CDR3 length: 14 residues. V lost 7 bases and J 7 bases, leaving 19 bases between the germline ends. Germline CDR1 reads MNHNY; CDR2 reads SVGAGI (reference sequence). DNA of the CDR3: TGTGCCAGCAACCTCGACAGACAGAGGGGTGAAGCTTTCTTT. It is translated as CASNLDRQRGEAFF.

This rearrangement joins TRBV12-5 to TRBJ2-3; D gene unclear. The CDR3 is made up of 12 amino acids. Per the germline V gene, CDR1 is LGHNT and CDR2 is FRNRAP. Trimming removed 6 bases from V and 0 bases from J, with 4 bases in between. The CDR3 loop is CASGGSTDTQYF. CDR3 DNA: TGTGCTAGTGGGGGTAGCACAGATACGCAGTATTTT.

This clone was seen once. The V call is TRBV12-5, the J call TRBJ1-1; D is unresolved. Trimming left V 0 bases short and J 11 bases short, with 13 bases between. The CDR3 consists of 13 residues. Germline CDR1 and CDR2: LGHNT and FRNRAP. CDR3 amino acids: CASGLVPPPSAFF. In nucleotides, the CDR3 is TGTGCTAGTGGTTTGGTACCCCCCCCGTCGGCTTTCTTT.

This sequence joins TRBV19 and TRBJ1-1; the D is unclear. This CDR3 spans 13 amino acids. Germline V CDR1 and CDR2: LNHDA, SQIVND (reference sequence). V was shortened by 3 bases and J by 4 bases, with 9 bases between the two germline ends. CDR3 sequence reads: CASSIQDGTEAFF. In DNA form, the CDR3 reads TGTGCCAGTAGTATTCAGGATGGCACTGAAGCTTTCTTT.

J is TRBJ1-2 and V is TRBV7-9; TRBD1 might be the D (5 bases). The CDR3 consists of 16 residues. V dropped 4 bases and J dropped 3 bases, with 18 bases sitting between them. CDR1 and CDR2 from the germline V gene are SEHNR and FQNEAQ (reference sequence). CDR3 in amino acids: CASSSGAPTTYYGYTF. The CDR3 coding sequence is TGTGCCAGCAGCTCCGGGGCTCCAACGACCTACTATGGCTACACCTTC. The full variable domain, its missing parts supplied by reference TRBV7-9 and TRBJ1-2, is DTGVSQNPRHKITKRGQNVTFRCDPISEHNRLYWYRQTLGQGPEFLTYFQNEAQLEKSRLLSDRFSAERPKGSFSTLEIQRTEQGDSAMYLCASSSGAPTTYYGYTFGSGTRLTVV.

J is TRBJ2-3 and V is TRBV11-2; 9 bases fit TRBD1. Germline-derived CDR1 and CDR2 are SGHAT and FQNNGV. This CDR3 region has 14 residues. With 1 base clipped from V and 7 bases from J, the junction kept 3 bases outside the gene matches. CDR3 nucleotide sequence: TGTGCCAGCAGCTTAGTAGGGACAGGGTATACGCAGTATTTT. The encoded protein is CASSLVGTGYTQYF. Full variable domain (outside the CDR3, taken from reference TRBV11-2 and TRBJ2-3): EAGVAQSPRYKIIEKRQSVAFWCNPISGHATLYWYQQILGQGPKLLIQFQNNGVVDDSQLPKDRFSAERLKGVDSTLKIQPAKLEDSAVYLCASSLVGTGYTQYFGPGTRLTVL.

This chain uses TRBV11-2 with TRBJ2-3; D might be TRBD2 (5 bases). V was cut by 0 bases and J by 5 bases, with 15 bases left in between. The CDR3 is made up of 16 amino acids. Germline V gene sequence: CDR1 SGHAT, CDR2 FQNNGV. The CDR3 is CASSLEGWRRRDTQYF. CDR3 sequence (DNA): TGTGCCAGCAGCTTAGAAGGTTGGCGGAGGAGAGATACGCAGTATTTT.

The chain joins TRBV10-3 to TRBJ2-2; D is ambiguous. Trimming cost V 3 bases and J 2 bases, with 10 bases left between them. The CDR3 totals 15 residues. CDR1 and CDR2 (germline): ENHRY, SYGVKD. The CDR3 here is CAISDPDRNTGELFF. The CDR3 DNA reads TGTGCCATCAGTGACCCGGACCGAAACACCGGGGAGCTGTTTTTT.

The CDR3 nucleotides are TGTGCCAGTAGTAGCCCTCCGGGACAGGGGGACGAGCAGTACTTC. It codes for CASSSPPGQGDEQYF. This chain uses TRBV19 with TRBJ2-7, with 11 bases identical to TRBD1. CDR1 and CDR2 (germline): LNHDA, SQIVND (reference sequence). The CDR3 loop spans 15 amino acids. V lost 4 bases to trimming and J lost 5 bases; unmatched junction nucleotides: 7. Supplemented by reference TRBV19 and TRBJ2-7, the full variable domain reads DGGITQSPKYLFRKEGQNVTLSCEQNLNHDAMYWYRQDPGQGLRLIYYSQIVNDFQKGDIAEGYSVSREKKESFPLTVTSAQKNPTAFYLCASSSPPGQGDEQYFGPGTRLTVT.

J is TRBJ2-3 and V is TRBV19; D unclear. The CDR3 totals 16 residues. V dropped 1 base and J dropped 2 bases, with 13 bases sitting between them. The germline CDR1 and CDR2 sequences are LNHDA and SQIVND (reference sequence). CDR3 in DNA: TGTGCCAGTAGTATAGGGTCTGGCTTAAACACAGATACGCAGTATTTT. Its translation: CASSIGSGLNTDTQYF. The full variable domain, rest sourced from reference TRBV19 and TRBJ2-3, is DGGITQSPKYLFRKEGQNVTLSCEQNLNHDAMYWYRQDPGQGLRLIYYSQIVNDFQKGDIAEGYSVSREKKESFPLTVTSAQKNPTAFYLCASSIGSGLNTDTQYFGPGTRLTVL.

This clone was found a few times. This chain connects TRBV5-1 to TRBJ2-7; TRBD1 matches at 7 bases. Trimming cost V 5 bases and J 5 bases; bases outside gene matches: 4. Germline V gene data show CDR1 as SGHRS and CDR2 as YFSETQ. The CDR3 extends over 12 amino acids. The CDR3 here is CASSSQGNEQYF. The DNA of the CDR3 is TGCGCCAGCAGTTCACAGGGGAACGAGCAGTACTTC.

The chain links TRBV6-5 to TRBJ2-7, with D perhaps given as TRBD1 or TRBD2 (6 bases each). Trimming removed 7 bases from V and 7 bases from J, with 23 bases in between. The CDR3 covers 15 residues. Germline assignment: CDR1 MNHEY and CDR2 SVGAGI. The CDR3 coding sequence is TGTGCCAGCATTACAAGGGGGACGGGGGTTCGAGAGCAGTACTTC. This gives the protein CASITRGTGVREQYF.

DNA of the CDR3: TGTGCCAGCGGACCGGGGGCCACAGATACGCAGTATTTT. Protein: CASGPGATDTQYF. The V gene is TRBV7-9, the J gene TRBJ2-3; D possibly uses TRBD1 or TRBD2 (6 bases each). Trimming removed 8 bases at V and 2 bases at J, with 11 bases between. This CDR3 has 13 amino acids. Germline CDR1 reads SEHNR; CDR2 reads FQNEAQ (reference sequence).